This entry describes one T cell receptor beta chain. Its target is unknown. PCR used 60 Vbeta primers and 13 Jbeta primers. Assay used: immunoSEQ multiplex PCR; TCRdb lists only in-frame clones, some missing. The data contain some 200,000 clones, around three quarters of them singletons. All the people who gave samples were healthy bone marrow donors. This specimen comes from a study of cytomegalovirus exposure and HLA in healthy donors. Findings and limits, study-wide: Reported performance of the classifier showed diagnosis of cytomegalovirus status with high specificity and sensitivity. Later on, analysis showed that most CMV-associated TCR beta chains appeared to be HLA-restricted. As confirmed in vitro, three CMV-associated chains were specific for CMV antigens.

The CDR3 runs 13 residues. V was pared by 10 bases and J by 8 bases, with 11 bases of the junction left unmatched. CDR1 SGHRS and CDR2 YFSETQ come from the germline V gene. The specimen was PBMCs. The chain recombines TRBV5-1 with TRBJ2-1; TRBD2 agrees at 8 bases. The source is a middle-aged man in good health and CMV-seronegative. The CDR3 sequence is CALGLAPGHEQFF. Written as DNA, the CDR3 is TGCGCCCTAGGACTAGCCCCGGGGCATGAGCAGTTCTTC.